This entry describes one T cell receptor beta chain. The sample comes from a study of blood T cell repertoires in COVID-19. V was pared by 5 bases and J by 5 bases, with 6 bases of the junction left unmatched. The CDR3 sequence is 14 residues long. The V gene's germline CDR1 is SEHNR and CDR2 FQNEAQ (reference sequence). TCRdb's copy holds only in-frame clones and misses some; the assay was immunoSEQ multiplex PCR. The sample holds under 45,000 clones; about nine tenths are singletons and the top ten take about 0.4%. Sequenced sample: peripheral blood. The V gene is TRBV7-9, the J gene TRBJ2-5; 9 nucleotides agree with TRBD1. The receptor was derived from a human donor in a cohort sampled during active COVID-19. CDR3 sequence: CASSPTGGEETQYF. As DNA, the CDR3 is TGTGCCAGCAGCCCGACAGGGGGAGAGGAGACCCAGTACTTC.